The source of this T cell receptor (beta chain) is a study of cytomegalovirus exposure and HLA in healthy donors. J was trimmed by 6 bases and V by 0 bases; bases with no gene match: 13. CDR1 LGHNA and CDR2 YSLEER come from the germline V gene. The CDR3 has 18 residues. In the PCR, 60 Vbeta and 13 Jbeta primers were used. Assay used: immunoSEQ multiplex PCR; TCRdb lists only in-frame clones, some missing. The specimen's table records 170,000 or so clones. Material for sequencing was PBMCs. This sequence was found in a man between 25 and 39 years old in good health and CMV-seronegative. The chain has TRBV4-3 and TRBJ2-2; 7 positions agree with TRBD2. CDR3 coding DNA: TGCGCCAGCAGCCAAGACCCCGGGGGGATTGGTGGGTCCGGGGAGCTGTTTTTT. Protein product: CASSQDPGGIGGSGELFF.